This T cell receptor beta chain was sequenced during a study of sequential checkpoint blockade in melanoma. Libraries were prepared by immunoSEQ multiplex PCR; TCRdb keeps only in-frame clonotypes and omits some of them. The profile shows more than 10,000 clones, 60% to 80% of them singletons. This clone was recorded once. The treatment was: randomized to nivolumab then ipilimumab (arm A) or the reverse (arm B). The CDR3 is 15 amino acids. V gave up 2 bases and J gave up 5 bases; unmatched junction bases: 8. The germline V gene encodes CDR1 SGHDN and CDR2 FVKESK. The clonotype originates from a human donor with melanoma. This specimen consisted of CD8+ T cells sorted from blood (inferred from file names), obtained from a patient given nivolumab and ipilimumab in sequence. This sequence joins TRBV14 and TRBJ2-5; 7 positions match TRBD1. The CDR3 nucleotides read TGTGCCAGCAGCCAATGGTCAGGGGGTCGGGAGACCCAGTACTTC. This encodes CASSQWSGGRETQYF. The variable domain in full, with the rest retrieved from reference TRBV14 and TRBJ2-5, is EAGVTQFPSHSVIEKGQTVTLRCDPISGHDNLYWYRRVMGKEIKFLLHFVKESKQDESGMPNNRFLAERTGGTYSTLKVQPAELEDSGVYFCASSQWSGGRETQYFGPGTRLLVL.